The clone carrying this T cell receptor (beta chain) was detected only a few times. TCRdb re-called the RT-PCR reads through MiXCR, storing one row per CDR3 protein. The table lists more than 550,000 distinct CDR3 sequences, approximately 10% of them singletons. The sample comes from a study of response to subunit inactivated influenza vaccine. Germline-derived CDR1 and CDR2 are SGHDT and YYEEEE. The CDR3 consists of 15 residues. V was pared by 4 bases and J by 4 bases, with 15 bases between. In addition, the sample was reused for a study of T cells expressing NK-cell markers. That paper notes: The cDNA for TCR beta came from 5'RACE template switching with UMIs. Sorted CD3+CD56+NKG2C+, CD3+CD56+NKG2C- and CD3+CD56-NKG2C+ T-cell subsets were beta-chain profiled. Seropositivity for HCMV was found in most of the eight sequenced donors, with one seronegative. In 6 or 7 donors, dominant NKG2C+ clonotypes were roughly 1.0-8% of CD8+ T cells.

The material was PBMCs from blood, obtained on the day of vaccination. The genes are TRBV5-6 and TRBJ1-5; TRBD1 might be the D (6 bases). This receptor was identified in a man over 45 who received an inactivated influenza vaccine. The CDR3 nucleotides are TGTGCCAGCAGCACCGGACGGGGGCCTAATCAGCCCCAGCATTTT. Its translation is CASSTGRGPNQPQHF.